A single sample gave rise to the 19 T cell receptor beta chains below, sequenced in a study of response to subunit inactivated influenza vaccine. TCRdb redid the calling of the RT-PCR reads with MiXCR, one entry per CDR3 protein. The repertoire holds about 180,000 distinct CDR3 sequences, with about 10% as singletons. The sample was CD8+ T cells sorted from PBMCs, taken less than 30 months after vaccination. These receptors were taken from a man between 50 and 75 years old who received an inactivated influenza vaccine.

This clonotype was found a few times. The rearrangement uses TRBV7-2 and TRBJ2-7; a possible D gene is TRBD1 (5 bases). Trimming shortened V by 5 bases and J by 1 base, and 15 bases separated the two germline ends. The CDR3 covers 15 residues. CDR1 and CDR2 from the germline V gene are SGHTA and FQGNSA. The CDR3 sequence: CASSPRVTRSYEQYF. In DNA form, the CDR3 reads TGTGCCAGCAGCCCCAGGGTCACCCGTTCCTACGAGCAGTACTTC. The full variable domain, rest sourced from reference TRBV7-2 and TRBJ2-7, is GAGVSQSPSNKVTEKGKDVELRCDPISGHTALYWYRQSLGQGLEFLIYFQGNSAPDKSGLPSDRFSAERTGGSVSTLTIQRTQQEDSAVYLCASSPRVTRSYEQYFGPGTRLTVT.

There are many counts of this clonotype. The rearrangement joins TRBV12-3 or TRBV12-4 to TRBJ1-1; D not resolved. This CDR3 is built from 14 residues. V was shortened by 7 bases and J by 4 bases, with 16 bases between the two germline ends. The CDR3 DNA sequence: TGTGCCAGCACCCCGGACGGGCTAAGCACTGAAGCTTTCTTT. Translation: CASTPDGLSTEAFF.

This clonotype was found many times. The chain joins TRBV10-3 to TRBJ1-4; tentatively, D is TRBD1 (6 bases). This CDR3 is 15 amino acids long. V was clipped by 3 bases and J by 7 bases, with 15 bases between them. Germline V lookup: CDR1 ENHRY, CDR2 SYGVKD. CDR3 loop: CAISESGESGEKLFF. As DNA, the CDR3 is TGTGCCATCAGTGAATCAGGGGAGAGCGGTGAAAAACTGTTTTTT.

The V and J genes are TRBV7-8 and TRBJ2-1; D not certain. Germline CDR1 SGHVS, CDR2 FQNEAQ. Trimming took 1 base from V and 9 from J, leaving 10 bases between them. CDR3 length: 13 amino acids. The CDR3 region is CASSLGIGTEQFF. CDR3 bases: TGTGCCAGCAGCTTAGGGATAGGCACTGAGCAGTTCTTC.

The chain combines TRBV7-9 with TRBJ1-5, with 7 bases matching TRBD1. The junction had 5 bases not matched to a gene; V was cut back by 10 bases and J by 5 bases. This CDR3 is 12 amino acids long. Germline V gives CDR1 SEHNR, CDR2 FQNEAQ (reference sequence). The CDR3 DNA reads TGTGCCACCGAAACAGGGGATCAGCCCCAGCATTTT. Residues: CATETGDQPQHF.

The rearrangement uses TRBV13 and TRBJ2-1, with D possibly matching TRBD2 (6 bases). The V end was cut by 3 bases, the J end by 3 bases, with 12 bases between. The CDR3 length is 15 residues. Germline V gene lookup returns CDR1 PRHDT and CDR2 FYEKMQ (reference sequence). CDR3 in DNA: TGTGCCAGCAGCTTTACGGGAGTACTCTACAATGAGCAGTTCTTC. It specifies CASSFTGVLYNEQFF.

The table lists this clonotype with a few counts. The chain combines TRBV11-2 with TRBJ2-7; 8 bases align to TRBD1. CDR3 length: 15 amino acids. The V segment lost 3 bases and the J segment 2 bases; nucleotides outside the gene matches: 6. In germline, CDR1 is SGHAT, CDR2 FQNNGV. CDR3 protein: CASSFSETGAYEQYF. DNA for the CDR3: TGTGCCAGCAGCTTTTCCGAGACAGGGGCCTACGAGCAGTACTTC.

This chain uses TRBV15 with TRBJ2-1; possibly TRBD2 for D (6 bases). The CDR3 is 15 residues long. V lost 2 bases and J 7 bases, leaving 15 bases between the germline ends. Looked up from germline, CDR1 is LNHNV and CDR2 is YYDKDF (reference sequence). CDR3 amino acids: CATSRRLGGINEQFF. DNA of the CDR3: TGTGCCACCAGCAGAAGGTTGGGAGGTATTAATGAGCAGTTCTTC.

V and J are TRBV29-1 and TRBJ1-2; 10 bases agree with TRBD1. This CDR3 has 14 amino acids. The junction had 4 bases not matched to a gene; V was cut back by 5 bases and J by 1 base. From germline, CDR1 is SQVTM and CDR2 ANQGSEA. The CDR3 DNA follows: TGCAGCGTTCAGACAGGGGGCAGTAACTATGGCTACACCTTC. As protein: CSVQTGGSNYGYTF.

This clonotype has a count of ten or more. The CDR3 protein is CASSVLDPNYGYTF. CDR3 DNA sequence: TGTGCCAGCAGTGTATTAGATCCTAACTATGGCTACACCTTC. The V and J genes are TRBV28 and TRBJ1-2; D is unclear. Germline lookup yields CDR1 MDHEN and CDR2 SYDVKM. This CDR3 is 14 amino acids long. Trimming took off 5 bases at V and 0 bases at J, with 10 bases between the two ends.

The chain links TRBV7-9 to TRBJ2-1, with D unresolved. This CDR3 is 14 amino acids long. Germline loops: CDR1 SEHNR, CDR2 FQNEAQ (reference sequence). Trimming removed 5 bases from V and 0 bases from J, with 8 bases in between. The CDR3 here is CASSPGNSYNEQFF. CDR3 bases: TGTGCCAGCAGCCCGGGTAACTCCTACAATGAGCAGTTCTTC.

This rearrangement joins TRBV6-5 to TRBJ2-5; unclear D gene. From germline, CDR1 is MNHEY and CDR2 SVGAGI. The germline V and J ends were trimmed by 1 base and 1 base, with 13 bases remaining between them. This CDR3 spans 16 amino acids. As DNA, the CDR3 is TGTGCCAGCAGTTACTTACTTTCCTTAGGCCAAGAGACCCAGTACTTC. This gives the protein CASSYLLSLGQETQYF.

This clonotype was found a few times. V and J are TRBV7-9 and TRBJ2-1, with TRBD2 matching 8 bases. The CDR3 is 13 residues long. V was clipped by 8 bases and J by 4 bases; unmatched bases: 4. Germline CDR1 reads SEHNR; CDR2 reads FQNEAQ (reference sequence). The CDR3 DNA reads TGTGCCAGCTTGGCGGGAGGTTACAATGAGCAGTTCTTC. Amino acid sequence: CASLAGGYNEQFF.

The CDR3 protein is CSAIDPGGFGYTF. The CDR3 DNA reads TGCAGTGCGATAGACCCGGGAGGTTTTGGCTACACCTTC. The chain couples TRBV20-1 to TRBJ1-2, with D unresolved. Germline CDR1 and CDR2: DFQATT and SNEGSKA (reference sequence). The CDR3 loop spans 13 amino acids. V gave up 6 bases and J gave up 7 bases, with 18 bases separating them.

This clonotype was counted many times. The chain couples TRBV7-8 to TRBJ2-1; possible D gene TRBD2, 5 bases. CDR3 length equals 14 residues. Germline V gene data show CDR1 as SGHVS and CDR2 as FQNEAQ. Trimming stripped 5 bases from V and 3 bases from J, with 11 bases between. The CDR3 sequence: CASSPDGIYNEQFF. CDR3 coding DNA: TGTGCCAGCAGCCCGGACGGGATCTACAATGAGCAGTTCTTC.

This clonotype was observed a handful of times. This chain connects TRBV7-6 to TRBJ1-5; D not certain. This CDR3 has 15 amino acids. CDR1 and CDR2 from the germline V gene are SGHVS and FNYEAQ. V lost 0 bases to trimming and J lost 4 bases, with 10 bases between them. The CDR3 DNA follows: TGTGCCAGCAGCTTAGCTCGAGACGGAAATCAGCCCCAGCATTTT. Its protein is CASSLARDGNQPQHF.

This clonotype appeared a few times. This chain connects TRBV20-1 to TRBJ1-2; TRBD1 is a possible D gene (5 bases). With 5 bases removed from V and 3 bases from J, the gap between germline ends came to 16 bases. This CDR3 spans 14 amino acids. Germline V gene data show CDR1 as DFQATT and CDR2 as SNEGSKA (reference sequence). The CDR3 spells CSAGPGLTDYGYTF. CDR3 DNA: TGCAGTGCTGGCCCGGGACTTACTGACTATGGCTACACCTTC.

This clonotype was detected ten times or more. This chain joins TRBV11-2 and TRBJ1-1; D is ambiguous. Per germline, CDR1 SGHAT and CDR2 FQNNGV. The CDR3 covers 15 residues. V lost 1 base, J lost 6 bases, and 15 bases lay in between. CDR3: CASSLVPGGLSEAFF. The CDR3 coding sequence is TGTGCCAGCAGCTTAGTTCCGGGCGGACTATCTGAAGCTTTCTTT.

The chain employs TRBV10-3 and TRBJ2-7, with 11 bases fitting TRBD2. The V gene end was trimmed by 3 bases and the J gene end by 2 bases; junction bases not matched to a gene: 6. The CDR3 has 16 amino acids. Per germline, CDR1 ENHRY and CDR2 SYGVKD. The CDR3: CAISDHTSGGPYEQYF. The CDR3 DNA reads as TGTGCCATCAGTGACCATACTAGCGGGGGCCCCTACGAGCAGTACTTC.